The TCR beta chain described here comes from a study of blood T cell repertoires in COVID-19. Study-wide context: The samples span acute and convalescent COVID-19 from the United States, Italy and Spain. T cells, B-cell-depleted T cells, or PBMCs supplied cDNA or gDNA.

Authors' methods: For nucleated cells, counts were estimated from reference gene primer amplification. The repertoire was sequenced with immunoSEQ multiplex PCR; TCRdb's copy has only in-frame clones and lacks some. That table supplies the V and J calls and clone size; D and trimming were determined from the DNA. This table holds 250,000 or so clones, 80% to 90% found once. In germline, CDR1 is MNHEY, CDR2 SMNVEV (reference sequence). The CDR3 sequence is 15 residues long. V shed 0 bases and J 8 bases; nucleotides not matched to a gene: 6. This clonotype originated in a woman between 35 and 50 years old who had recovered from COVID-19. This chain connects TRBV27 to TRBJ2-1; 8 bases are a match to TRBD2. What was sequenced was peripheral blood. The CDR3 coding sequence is TGTGCCAGCAGTTTATCGCGGGGGGCCAGGGATGAGCAGTTCTTC. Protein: CASSLSRGARDEQFF.